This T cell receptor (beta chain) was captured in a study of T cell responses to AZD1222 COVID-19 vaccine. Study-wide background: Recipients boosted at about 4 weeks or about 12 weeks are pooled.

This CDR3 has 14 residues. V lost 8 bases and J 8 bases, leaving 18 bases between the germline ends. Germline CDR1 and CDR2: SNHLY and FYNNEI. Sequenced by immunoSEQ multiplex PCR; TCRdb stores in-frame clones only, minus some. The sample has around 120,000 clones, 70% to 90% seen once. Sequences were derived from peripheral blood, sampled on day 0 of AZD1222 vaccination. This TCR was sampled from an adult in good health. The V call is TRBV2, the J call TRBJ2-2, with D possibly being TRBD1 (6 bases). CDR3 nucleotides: TGTGCCAGCCAAGACAGGTCCAATCTAGGGGAGCTGTTTTTT. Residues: CASQDRSNLGELFF.